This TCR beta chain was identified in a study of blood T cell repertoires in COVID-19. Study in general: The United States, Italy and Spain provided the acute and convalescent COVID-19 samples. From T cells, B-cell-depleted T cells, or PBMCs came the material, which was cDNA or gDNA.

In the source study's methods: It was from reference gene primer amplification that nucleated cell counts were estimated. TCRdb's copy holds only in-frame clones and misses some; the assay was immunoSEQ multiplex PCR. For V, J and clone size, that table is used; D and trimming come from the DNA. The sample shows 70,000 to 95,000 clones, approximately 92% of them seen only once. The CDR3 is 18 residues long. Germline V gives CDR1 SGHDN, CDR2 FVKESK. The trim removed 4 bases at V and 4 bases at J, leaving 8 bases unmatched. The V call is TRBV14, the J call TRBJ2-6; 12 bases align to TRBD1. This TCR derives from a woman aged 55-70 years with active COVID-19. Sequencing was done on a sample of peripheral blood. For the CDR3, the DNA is TGTGCCAGCAGCCGGAGGGGGACAGGGGGCTTAGGGGCCAACGTCCTGACTTTC. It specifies CASSRRGTGGLGANVLTF.